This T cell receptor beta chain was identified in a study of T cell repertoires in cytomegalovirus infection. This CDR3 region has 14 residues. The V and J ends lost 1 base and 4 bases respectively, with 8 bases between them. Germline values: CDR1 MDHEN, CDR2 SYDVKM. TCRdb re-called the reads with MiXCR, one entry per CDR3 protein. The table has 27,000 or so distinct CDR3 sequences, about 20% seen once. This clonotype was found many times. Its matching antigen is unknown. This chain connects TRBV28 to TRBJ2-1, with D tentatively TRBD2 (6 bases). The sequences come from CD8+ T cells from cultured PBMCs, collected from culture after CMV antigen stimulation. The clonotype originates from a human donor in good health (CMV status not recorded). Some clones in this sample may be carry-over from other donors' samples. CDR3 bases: TGTGCCAGCAGTTTATTTGCGGGGTACAATGAGCAGTTCTTC. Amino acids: CASSLFAGYNEQFF.